The source of this T cell receptor (beta chain) is a study of shared clonotypes between healthy human individuals. The study used 83 million or so PBMCs per unsorted sample for genomic DNA. The CDR3 length is 13 residues. V lost 0 bases and J lost 1, with 4 bases in between. Germline CDR1 and CDR2: SGHNT and YYREEE (reference sequence). Some clones are missing from TCRdb's copy, which holds only in-frame ones; the method was immunoSEQ multiplex PCR. The sample records 450,000 to 500,000 clones, 70% to 85% being singletons. This receptor was obtained from a woman aged 40 to 55 in good health. Some clones in this sample may be carry-over from other donors' samples. Input material: PBMCs. The V gene is TRBV5-4, the J gene TRBJ1-1; no firm D call. CDR3 sequence: CASSLDENTEAFF. For the CDR3, the DNA is TGTGCCAGCAGCTTGGATGAGAACACTGAAGCTTTCTTT. Together with reference TRBV5-4 and TRBJ1-1, the CDR3 gives the full variable domain: ETGVTQSPTHLIKTRGQQVTLRCSSQSGHNTVSWYQQALGQGPQFIFQYYREEENGRGNFPPRFSGLQFPNYSSELNVNALELDDSALYLCASSLDENTEAFFGQGTRLTVV.